This T cell receptor (beta chain) derives from a study of Graves' ophthalmopathy and Graves' hyperthyroidism. Across the study: Researchers obtained peripheral blood at initial diagnosis, before any treatment had begun. Findings and caveats of the study: Ophthalmopathy progression was predicted by the model at about 69% sensitivity and less than 75% specificity. Most thyroid clonotypes with frequency above 0.001 were detected in blood too.

This clonotype was detected ten times or more. The target antigen is unknown. Amplification of the TCR beta CDR3 regions used RNA transcripts (as template). An opening RT-PCR round employed HTBI primers and preceded a second-round multiplex PCR. TCRdb reprocessed the multiplex PCR reads via MiXCR and lists one record per CDR3 protein. Seen here are about 210,000 distinct CDR3 sequences, 25% to 30% observed once, and the top ten hold 8.5% to 9.5%. Trimming took 11 bases from V and 2 from J, leaving 16 bases between them. CDR1 ENHRY and CDR2 SYGVKD come from the germline V gene. This CDR3 has 13 residues.

This clonotype was sampled from a man aged 45-60 years with Graves' ophthalmopathy. The sample comprised peripheral blood. The chain is built from TRBV10-3 and TRBJ2-7, with D perhaps given as TRBD1 or TRBD2 (6 bases each). CDR3 residues: CAFVEGGPYEQYF. CDR3 nucleotides: TGTGCCTTCGTTGAAGGGGGGCCCTACGAGCAGTACTTC.